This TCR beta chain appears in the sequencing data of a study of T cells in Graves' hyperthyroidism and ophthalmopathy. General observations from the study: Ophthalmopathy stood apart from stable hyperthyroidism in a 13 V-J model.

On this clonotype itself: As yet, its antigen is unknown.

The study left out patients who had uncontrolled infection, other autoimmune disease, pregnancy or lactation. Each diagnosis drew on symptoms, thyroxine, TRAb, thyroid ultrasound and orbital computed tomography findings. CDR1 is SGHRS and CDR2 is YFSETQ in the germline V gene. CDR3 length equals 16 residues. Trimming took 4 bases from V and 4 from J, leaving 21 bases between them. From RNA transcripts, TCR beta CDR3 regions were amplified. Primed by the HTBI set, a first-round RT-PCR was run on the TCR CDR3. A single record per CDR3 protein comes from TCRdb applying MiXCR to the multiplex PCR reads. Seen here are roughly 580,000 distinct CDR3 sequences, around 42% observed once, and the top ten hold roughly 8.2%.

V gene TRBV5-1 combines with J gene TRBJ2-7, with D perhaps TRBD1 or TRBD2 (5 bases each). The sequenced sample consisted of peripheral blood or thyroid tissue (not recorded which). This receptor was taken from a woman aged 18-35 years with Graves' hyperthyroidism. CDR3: CASSNPPGRPVYEQYF. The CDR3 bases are TGCGCCAGCAGCAACCCCCCGGGACGCCCGGTTTACGAGCAGTACTTC.